There are a few counts of the clone carrying this TCR beta chain. The antigen remains unidentified. Trimming cost V 0 bases and J 3 bases, with 12 bases left between them. The V gene's germline CDR1 is SGHVS and CDR2 FQNEAQ. The CDR3 spans 16 residues. Isolated RNA was reverse transcribed in full, so expressed TCRB transcripts were sequenced. TCRdb keeps only in-frame clones here, not all; method: immunoSEQ multiplex PCR. The table shows around 340,000 clones, with about a tenth occurring only once. This record belongs to a study of beta chain features in type 1 diabetes. The study, taken as a whole, reports: A pattern of fewer insertions and more deletions at VDJ junctions was seen in type 1 diabetes patients. PCR might show a preference for shorter templates, equally across patients and controls. Among all four CD4+ subsets, Type 1 diabetes patients had TCRB CDR3s that were moderately but significantly shorter. An over-representation of cells with high TCR expression could result from cDNA sequencing.

This receptor was identified in a young man with type 1 diabetes. V and J are TRBV7-8 and TRBJ2-1, with D perhaps matching TRBD1 or TRBD2 (7 bases each). Sequencing was carried out using central memory CD4+ T cells from blood. The DNA of the CDR3 is TGTGCCAGCAGCTTAGCTGCAGGGGGGGGCTACAATGAGCAGTTCTTC. This gives the protein CASSLAAGGGYNEQFF.